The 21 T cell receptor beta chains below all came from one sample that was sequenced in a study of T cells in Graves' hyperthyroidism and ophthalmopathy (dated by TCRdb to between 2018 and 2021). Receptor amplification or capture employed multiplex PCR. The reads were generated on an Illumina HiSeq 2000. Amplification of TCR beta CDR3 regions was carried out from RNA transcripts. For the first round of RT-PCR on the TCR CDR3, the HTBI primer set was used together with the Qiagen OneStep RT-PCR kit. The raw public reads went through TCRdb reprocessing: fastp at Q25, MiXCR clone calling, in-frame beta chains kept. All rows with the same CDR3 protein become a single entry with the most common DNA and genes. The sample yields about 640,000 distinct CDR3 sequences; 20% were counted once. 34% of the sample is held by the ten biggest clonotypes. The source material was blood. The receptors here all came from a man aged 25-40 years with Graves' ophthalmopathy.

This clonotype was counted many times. CDR3 amino acids: CASRTHPGQTQETQYF. Here the CDR3 DNA reads TGTGCCAGCAGGACCCATCCGGGACAGACCCAAGAGACCCAGTACTTC. The chain joins TRBV6-1 to TRBJ2-5; 7 bases are a match to TRBD1. There are 16 residues in the CDR3. Germline V gene lookup returns CDR1 MNHNS and CDR2 SASEGT. The V segment lost 6 bases and the J segment 1 base; nucleotides outside the gene matches: 11.

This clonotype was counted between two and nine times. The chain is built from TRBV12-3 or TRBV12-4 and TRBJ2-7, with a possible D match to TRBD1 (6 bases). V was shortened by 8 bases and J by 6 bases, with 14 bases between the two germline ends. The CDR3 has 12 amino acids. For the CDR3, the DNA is TGTGCCAGCCGCAACCCAGGGGTCGAGCAGTACTTC. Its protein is CASRNPGVEQYF.

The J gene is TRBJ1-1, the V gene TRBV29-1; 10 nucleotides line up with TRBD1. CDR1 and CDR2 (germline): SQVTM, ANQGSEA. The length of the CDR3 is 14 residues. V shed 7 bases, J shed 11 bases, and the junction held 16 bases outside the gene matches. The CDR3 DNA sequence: TGCAGCGCATATAATAACGACAGGGGGCATGGGGCTTTCTTT. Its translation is CSAYNNDRGHGAFF.

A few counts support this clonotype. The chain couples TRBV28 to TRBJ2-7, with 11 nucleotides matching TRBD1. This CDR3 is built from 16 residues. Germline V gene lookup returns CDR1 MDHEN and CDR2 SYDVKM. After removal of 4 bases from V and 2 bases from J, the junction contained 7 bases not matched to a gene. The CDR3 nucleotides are TGTGCCAGCAGTTCAGCTAGGGGACAGGGGGCCTACGAGCAGTACTTC. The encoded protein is CASSSARGQGAYEQYF. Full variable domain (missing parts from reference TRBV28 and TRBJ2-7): DVKVTQSSRYLVKRTGEKVFLECVQDMDHENMFWYRQDPGLGLRLIYFSYDVKMKEKGDIPEGYSVSREKKERFSLILESASTNQTSMYLCASSSARGQGAYEQYFGPGTRLTVT.

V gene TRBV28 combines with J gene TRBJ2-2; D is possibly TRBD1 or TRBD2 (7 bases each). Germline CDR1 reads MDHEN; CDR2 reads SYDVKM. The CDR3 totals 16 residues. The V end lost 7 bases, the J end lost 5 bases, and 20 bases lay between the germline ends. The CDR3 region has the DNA TGTGCCAGCACCGCCTTCAGGGGGGGAAAGACCGGGGAGCTGTTTTTT. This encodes CASTAFRGGKTGELFF. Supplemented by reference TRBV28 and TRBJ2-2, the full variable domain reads DVKVTQSSRYLVKRTGEKVFLECVQDMDHENMFWYRQDPGLGLRLIYFSYDVKMKEKGDIPEGYSVSREKKERFSLILESASTNQTSMYLCASTAFRGGKTGELFFGEGSRLTVL.

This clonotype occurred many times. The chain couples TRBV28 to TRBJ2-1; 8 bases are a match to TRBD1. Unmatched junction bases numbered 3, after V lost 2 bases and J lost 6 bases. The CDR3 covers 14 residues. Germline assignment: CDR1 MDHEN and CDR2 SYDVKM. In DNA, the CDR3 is TGTGCCAGCAGTTTAAAACAGGGGGGCAATGAGCAGTTCTTC. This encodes CASSLKQGGNEQFF.

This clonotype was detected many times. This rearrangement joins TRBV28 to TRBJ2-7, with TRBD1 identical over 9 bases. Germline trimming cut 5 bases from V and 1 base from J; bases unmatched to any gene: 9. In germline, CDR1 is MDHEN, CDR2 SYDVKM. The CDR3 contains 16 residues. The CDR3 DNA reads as TGTGCCAGCAGTAAACAGGGGGCCGCGATTTCCTACGAGCAGTACTTC. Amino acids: CASSKQGAAISYEQYF.

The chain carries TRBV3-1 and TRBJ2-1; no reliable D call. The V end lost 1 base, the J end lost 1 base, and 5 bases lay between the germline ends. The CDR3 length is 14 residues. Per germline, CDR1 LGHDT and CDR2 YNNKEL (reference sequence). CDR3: CASSQGWSYNEQFF. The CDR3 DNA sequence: TGTGCCAGCAGCCAAGGGTGGTCCTACAATGAGCAGTTCTTC.

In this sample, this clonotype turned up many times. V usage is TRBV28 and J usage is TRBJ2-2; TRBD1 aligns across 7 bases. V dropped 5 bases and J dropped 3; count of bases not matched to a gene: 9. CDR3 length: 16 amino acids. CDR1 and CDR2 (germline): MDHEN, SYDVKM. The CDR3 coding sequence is TGTGCCAGCAGTATTAACAGGGGACCCGACACCGGGGAGCTGTTTTTT. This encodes CASSINRGPDTGELFF.

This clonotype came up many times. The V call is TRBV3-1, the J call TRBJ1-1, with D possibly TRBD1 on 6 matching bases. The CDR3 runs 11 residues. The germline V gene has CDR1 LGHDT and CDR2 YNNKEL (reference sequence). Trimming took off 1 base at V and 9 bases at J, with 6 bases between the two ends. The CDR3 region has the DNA TGTGCCAGCAGCCAAGGGGGGCAAGCTTTCTTT. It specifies CASSQGGQAFF.

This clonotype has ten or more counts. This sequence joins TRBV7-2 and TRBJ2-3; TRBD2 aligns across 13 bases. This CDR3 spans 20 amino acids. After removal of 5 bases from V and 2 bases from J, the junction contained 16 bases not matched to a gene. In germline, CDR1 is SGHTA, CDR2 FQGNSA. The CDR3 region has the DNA TGTGCCAGCAGCCCACGGACTAGCGGGAGAAGGTGGAGAGACACAGATACGCAGTATTTT. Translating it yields CASSPRTSGRRWRDTDTQYF.

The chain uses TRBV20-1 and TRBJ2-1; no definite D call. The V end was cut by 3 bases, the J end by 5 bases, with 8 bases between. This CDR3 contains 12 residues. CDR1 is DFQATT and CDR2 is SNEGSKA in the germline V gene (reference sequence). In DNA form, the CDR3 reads TGCAGTGCTAGTGCCCACCACAATGAGCAGTTCTTC. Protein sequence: CSASAHHNEQFF.

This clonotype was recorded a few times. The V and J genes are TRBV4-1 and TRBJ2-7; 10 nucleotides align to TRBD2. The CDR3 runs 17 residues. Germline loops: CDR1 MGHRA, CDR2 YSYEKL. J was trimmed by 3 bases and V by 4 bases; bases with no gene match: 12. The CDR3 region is CASSRPSGRGRDYEQYF. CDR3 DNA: TGCGCCAGCAGCCGGCCTAGCGGGAGAGGGCGGGACTACGAGCAGTACTTC.

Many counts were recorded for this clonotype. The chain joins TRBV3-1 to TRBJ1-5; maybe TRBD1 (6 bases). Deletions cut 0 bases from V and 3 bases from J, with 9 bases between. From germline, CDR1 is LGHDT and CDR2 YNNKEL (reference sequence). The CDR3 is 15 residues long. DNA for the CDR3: TGTGCCAGCAGCCAAGATGGGACATTCAATCAGCCCCAGCATTTT. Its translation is CASSQDGTFNQPQHF. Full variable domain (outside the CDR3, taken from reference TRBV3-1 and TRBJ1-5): DTAVSQTPKYLVTQMGNDKSIKCEQNLGHDTMYWYKQDSKKFLKIMFSYNNKELIINETVPNRFSPKSPDKAHLNLHINSLELGDSAVYFCASSQDGTFNQPQHFGDGTRLSIL.

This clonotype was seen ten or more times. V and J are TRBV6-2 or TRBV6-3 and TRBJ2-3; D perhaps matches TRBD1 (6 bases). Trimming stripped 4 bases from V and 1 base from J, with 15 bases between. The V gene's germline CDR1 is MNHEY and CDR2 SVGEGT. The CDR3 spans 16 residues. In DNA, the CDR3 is TGTGCCAGCAGTTCGCTACCGGGACATCGCACAGATACGCAGTATTTT. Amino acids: CASSSLPGHRTDTQYF.

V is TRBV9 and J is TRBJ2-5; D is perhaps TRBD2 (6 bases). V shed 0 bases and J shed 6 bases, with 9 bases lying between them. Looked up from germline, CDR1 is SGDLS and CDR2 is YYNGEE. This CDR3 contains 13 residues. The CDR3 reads CASSVEGGQTQYF. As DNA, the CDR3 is TGTGCCAGCAGCGTAGAGGGAGGTCAGACCCAGTACTTC.

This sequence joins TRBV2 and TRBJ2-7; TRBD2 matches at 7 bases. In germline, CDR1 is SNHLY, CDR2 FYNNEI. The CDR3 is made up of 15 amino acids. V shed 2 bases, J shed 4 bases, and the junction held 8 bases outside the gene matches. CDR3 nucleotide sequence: TGTGCCAGCAGTGAACTAGCGGACACTCGGTACGAGCAGTACTTC. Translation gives CASSELADTRYEQYF.

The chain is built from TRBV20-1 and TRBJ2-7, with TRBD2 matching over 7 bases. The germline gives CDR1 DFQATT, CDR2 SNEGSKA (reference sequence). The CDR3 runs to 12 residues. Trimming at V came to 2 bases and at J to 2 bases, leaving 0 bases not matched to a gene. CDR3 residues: CSARTSAYEQYF. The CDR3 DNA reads TGCAGTGCTAGAACTAGCGCCTACGAGCAGTACTTC.

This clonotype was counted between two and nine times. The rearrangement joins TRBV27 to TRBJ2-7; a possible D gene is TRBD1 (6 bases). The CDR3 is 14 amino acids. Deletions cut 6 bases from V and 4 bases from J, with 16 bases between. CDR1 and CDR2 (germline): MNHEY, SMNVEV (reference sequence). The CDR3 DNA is TGTGCCAGCAGCTCTACCGGACAGCCTTACGAGCAGTACTTC. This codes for CASSSTGQPYEQYF.

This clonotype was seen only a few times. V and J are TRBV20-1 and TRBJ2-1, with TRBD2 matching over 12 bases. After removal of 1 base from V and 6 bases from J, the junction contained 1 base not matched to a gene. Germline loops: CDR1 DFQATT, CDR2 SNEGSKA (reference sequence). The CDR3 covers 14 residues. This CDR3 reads CSARATSGSNEQFF. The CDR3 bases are TGCAGTGCTAGAGCGACTAGCGGGAGCAATGAGCAGTTCTTC.

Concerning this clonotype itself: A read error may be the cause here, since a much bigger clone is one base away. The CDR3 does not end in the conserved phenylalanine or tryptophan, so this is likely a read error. CDR3 in DNA: TGTGCCAGCAGCTTCCACAGGGTTTTGGGGGGCTACACCCTC. It codes for CASSFHRVLGGYTL. This sequence joins TRBV11-2 and TRBJ1-2; the D gene is possibly TRBD1 (6 bases). The germline V gene encodes CDR1 SGHAT and CDR2 FQNNGV. Between the trimmed V and J ends, which lost 3 bases and 8 bases, there was a span of 16 bases. The CDR3 consists of 14 residues.